These T cell receptor beta chains were read from a single sample in a study of cytomegalovirus exposure and HLA in healthy donors. Clones were sequenced by immunoSEQ multiplex PCR, and TCRdb holds only the in-frame ones, with some missing. The sample has approximately 110,000 clones. The sample consisted of PBMCs. These receptors originate from a man younger than 45 in good health and CMV-seronegative. The CDR3 runs from the conserved cysteine through the conserved F or W. The D gene is left open where the match is weak.

CDR3	DNA	V	J	length	D
CASSPGTSGGGETQYF	TGTGCCAGCTCACCCGGGACTAGCGGGGGAGGAGAGACCCAGTACTTC	TRBV18	TRBJ2-5	16	TRBD2
CASRRQGEMNTEAFF	TGTGCCAGCAGGAGACAGGGGGAGATGAACACTGAAGCTTTCTTT	TRBV6-5	TRBJ1-1	15	TRBD1
CASSLTGDPGQPQHF	TGCGCCAGCAGCTTGACAGGGGATCCCGGCCAGCCCCAGCATTTT	TRBV5-1	TRBJ1-5	15	TRBD1
CASLGTLSDPYEQYF	TGTGCCAGCCTCGGGACACTCTCCGACCCATACGAGCAGTACTTC	TRBV6-6	TRBJ2-7	15	-
CASTSGLAGFRVGDTQYF	TGTGCCAGCACCTCGGGACTAGCGGGGTTCCGAGTGGGGGATACGCAGTATTTT	TRBV27	TRBJ2-3	18	TRBD2
CSVEGQGITEAFF	TGCAGCGTTGAAGGCCAGGGTATCACTGAAGCTTTCTTT	TRBV29-1	TRBJ1-1	13	-
CANVRELGYEQYF	TGTGCCAACGTCCGGGAGCTCGGCTACGAGCAGTACTTC	TRBV2	TRBJ2-7	13	-
CASSFGLGNTGELFF	TGTGCCAGCAGCTTTGGGCTCGGGAACACCGGGGAGCTGTTTTTT	TRBV11-3	TRBJ2-2	15	-
CASSYSGGTEAFF	TGTGCCAGCAGTTACTCAGGGGGAACTGAAGCTTTCTTT	TRBV6-5	TRBJ1-1	13	-
CASRSGQASTDTQYF	TGTGCCAGCAGATCTGGACAGGCTAGCACAGATACGCAGTATTTT	TRBV5-8	TRBJ2-3	15	TRBD1
CASSLARVYYTEAFF	TGTGCCAGCAGCCTAGCCCGCGTGTACTACACTGAAGCTTTCTTT	TRBV7-2	TRBJ1-1	15	-
CASNREGTGELFF	TGTGCCAGCAACAGGGAAGGAACCGGGGAGCTGTTTTTT	TRBV2	TRBJ2-2	13	-
CASSQDRGGKGDGYTF	TGTGCCAGCAGCCAAGATAGGGGCGGGAAGGGTGATGGCTACACCTTC	TRBV14	TRBJ1-2	16	-
CASSLRRADYGYTF	TGTGCCAGCAGCTTACGGAGGGCGGACTATGGCTACACCTTC	TRBV7-8	TRBJ1-2	14	-
CATSRERTPGGGTEAFF	TGTGCCACCAGCAGAGAAAGGACTCCAGGGGGAGGAACTGAAGCTTTCTTT	TRBV15	TRBJ1-1	17	TRBD1
CASSSGLGGAEETQYF	TGTGCCAGCAGCTCAGGATTAGGGGGGGCCGAGGAGACCCAGTACTTC	TRBV7-7	TRBJ2-5	16	-
CASSLGTRPTRLNNYGYTF	TGTGCCAGCAGCTTGGGAACGAGGCCAACACGGCTAAATAACTATGGCTACACCTTC	TRBV5-6	TRBJ1-2	19	-
CASSYSSAGGEKLFF	TGTGCCAGCAGTTACTCGAGTGCAGGGGGGGAAAAACTGTTTTTT	TRBV6-5	TRBJ1-4	15	TRBD1
CASSGKGQGDTEAFF	TGTGCCAGCAGCGGGAAGGGACAGGGGGACACTGAAGCTTTCTTT	TRBV6-5	TRBJ1-1	15	TRBD1
CASRGTGGLYNSPLHF	TGTGCCAGCAGGGGGACAGGGGGTCTTTATAATTCACCCCTCCACTTT	TRBV7-2	TRBJ1-6	16	TRBD1